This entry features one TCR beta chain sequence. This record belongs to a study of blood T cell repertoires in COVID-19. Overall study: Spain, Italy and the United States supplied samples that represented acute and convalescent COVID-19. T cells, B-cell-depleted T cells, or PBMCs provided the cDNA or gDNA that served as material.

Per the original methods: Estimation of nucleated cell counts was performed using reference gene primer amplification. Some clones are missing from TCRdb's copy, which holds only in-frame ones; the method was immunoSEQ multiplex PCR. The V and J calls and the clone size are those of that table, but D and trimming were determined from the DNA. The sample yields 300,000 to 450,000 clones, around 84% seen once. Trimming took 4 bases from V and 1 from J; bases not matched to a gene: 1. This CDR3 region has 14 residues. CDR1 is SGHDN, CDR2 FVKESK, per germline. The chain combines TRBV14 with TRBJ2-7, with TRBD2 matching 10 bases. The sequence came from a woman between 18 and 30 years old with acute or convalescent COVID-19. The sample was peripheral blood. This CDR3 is CASSRLAGSYEQYF. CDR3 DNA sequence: TGTGCCAGCAGCCGACTAGCGGGTTCCTACGAGCAGTACTTC.